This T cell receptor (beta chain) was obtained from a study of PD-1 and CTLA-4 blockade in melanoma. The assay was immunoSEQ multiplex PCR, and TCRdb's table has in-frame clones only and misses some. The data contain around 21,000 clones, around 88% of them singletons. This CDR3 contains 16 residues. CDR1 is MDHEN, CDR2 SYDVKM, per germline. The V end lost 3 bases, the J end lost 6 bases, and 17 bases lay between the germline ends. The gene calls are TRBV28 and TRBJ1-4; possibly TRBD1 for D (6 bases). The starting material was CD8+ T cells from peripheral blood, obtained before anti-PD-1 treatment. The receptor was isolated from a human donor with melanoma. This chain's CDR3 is CASSFDRTSAYEKLFF. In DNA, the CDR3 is TGTGCCAGCAGTTTCGACAGGACGTCGGCCTATGAAAAACTGTTTTTT. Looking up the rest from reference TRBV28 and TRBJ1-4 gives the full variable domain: DVKVTQSSRYLVKRTGEKVFLECVQDMDHENMFWYRQDPGLGLRLIYFSYDVKMKEKGDIPEGYSVSREKKERFSLILESASTNQTSMYLCASSFDRTSAYEKLFFGSGTQLSVL.